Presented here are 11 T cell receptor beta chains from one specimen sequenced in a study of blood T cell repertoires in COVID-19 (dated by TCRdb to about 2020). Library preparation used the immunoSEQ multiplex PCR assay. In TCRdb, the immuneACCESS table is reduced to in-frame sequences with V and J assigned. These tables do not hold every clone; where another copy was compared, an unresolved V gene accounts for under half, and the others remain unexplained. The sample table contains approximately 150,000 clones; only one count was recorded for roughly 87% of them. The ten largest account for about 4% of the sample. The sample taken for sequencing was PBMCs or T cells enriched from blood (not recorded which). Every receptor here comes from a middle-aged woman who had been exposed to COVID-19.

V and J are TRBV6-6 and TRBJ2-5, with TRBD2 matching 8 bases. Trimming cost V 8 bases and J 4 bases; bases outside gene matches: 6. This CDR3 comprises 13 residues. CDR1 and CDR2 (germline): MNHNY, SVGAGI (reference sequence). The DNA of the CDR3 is TGTGCCAGCGGGTTAACTAGCGGAGAGACCCAGTACTTC. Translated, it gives CASGLTSGETQYF.

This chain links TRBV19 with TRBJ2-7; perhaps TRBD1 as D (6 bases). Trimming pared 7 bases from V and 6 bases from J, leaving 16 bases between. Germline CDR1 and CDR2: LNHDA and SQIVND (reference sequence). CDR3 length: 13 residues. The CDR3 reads CASKQNRAAEQYF. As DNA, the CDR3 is TGTGCCAGTAAGCAAAACAGGGCGGCCGAGCAGTACTTC. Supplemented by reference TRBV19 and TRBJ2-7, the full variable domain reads DGGITQSPKYLFRKEGQNVTLSCEQNLNHDAMYWYRQDPGQGLRLIYYSQIVNDFQKGDIAEGYSVSREKKESFPLTVTSAQKNPTAFYLCASKQNRAAEQYFGPGTRLTVT.

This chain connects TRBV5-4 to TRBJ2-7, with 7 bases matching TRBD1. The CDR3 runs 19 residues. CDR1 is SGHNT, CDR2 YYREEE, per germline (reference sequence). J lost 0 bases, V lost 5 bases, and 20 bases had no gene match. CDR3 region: CASSRLGITGVGLSYEQYF. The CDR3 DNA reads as TGTGCCAGCAGTCGATTGGGAATCACAGGGGTTGGACTCTCCTACGAGCAGTACTTC. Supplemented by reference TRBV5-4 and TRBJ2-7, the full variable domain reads ETGVTQSPTHLIKTRGQQVTLRCSSQSGHNTVSWYQQALGQGPQFIFQYYREEENGRGNFPPRFSGLQFPNYSSELNVNALELDDSALYLCASSRLGITGVGLSYEQYFGPGTRLTVT.

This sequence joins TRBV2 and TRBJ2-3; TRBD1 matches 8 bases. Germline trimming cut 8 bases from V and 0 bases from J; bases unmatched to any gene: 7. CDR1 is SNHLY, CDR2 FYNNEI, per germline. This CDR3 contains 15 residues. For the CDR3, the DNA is TGTGCCAGCCGGGCCCAGGGGGCGAGCACAGATACGCAGTATTTT. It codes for CASRAQGASTDTQYF.

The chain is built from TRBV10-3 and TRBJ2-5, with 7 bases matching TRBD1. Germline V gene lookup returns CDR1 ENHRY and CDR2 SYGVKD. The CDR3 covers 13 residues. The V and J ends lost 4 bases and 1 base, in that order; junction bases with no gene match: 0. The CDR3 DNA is TGTGCCATCAGTGGGGACAGCCAAGAGACCCAGTACTTC. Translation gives CAISGDSQETQYF.

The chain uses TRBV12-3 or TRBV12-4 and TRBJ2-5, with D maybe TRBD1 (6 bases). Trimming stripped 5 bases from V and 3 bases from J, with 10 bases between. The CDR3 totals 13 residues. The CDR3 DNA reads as TGTGCCAGCAGTCCCGGGACAAAAGAGACCCAGTACTTC. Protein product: CASSPGTKETQYF.

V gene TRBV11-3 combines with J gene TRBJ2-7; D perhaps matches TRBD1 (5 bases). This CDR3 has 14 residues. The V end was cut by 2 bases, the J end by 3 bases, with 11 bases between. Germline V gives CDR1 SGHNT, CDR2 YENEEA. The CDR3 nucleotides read TGTGCCAGCAGCTTAATTTCAGGGATCTACGAGCAGTACTTC. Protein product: CASSLISGIYEQYF.

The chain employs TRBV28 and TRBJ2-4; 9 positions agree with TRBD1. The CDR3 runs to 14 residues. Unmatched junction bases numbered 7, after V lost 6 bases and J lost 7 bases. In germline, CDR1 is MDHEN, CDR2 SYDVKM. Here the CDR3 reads CASRSQGAGNIQYF. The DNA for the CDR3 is TGTGCCAGCAGATCACAGGGGGCAGGGAACATTCAGTACTTC.

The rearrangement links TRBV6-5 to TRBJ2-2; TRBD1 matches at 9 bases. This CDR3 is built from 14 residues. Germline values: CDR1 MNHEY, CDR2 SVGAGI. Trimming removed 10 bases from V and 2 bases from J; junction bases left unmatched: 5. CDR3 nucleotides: TGTGCCAACTCGGACAGGGGTAACACCGGGGAGCTGTTTTTT. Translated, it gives CANSDRGNTGELFF.

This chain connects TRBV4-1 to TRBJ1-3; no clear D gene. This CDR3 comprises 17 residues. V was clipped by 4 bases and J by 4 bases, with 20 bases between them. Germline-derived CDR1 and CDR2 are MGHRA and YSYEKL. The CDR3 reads CASSPQIGVFPGNTIYF. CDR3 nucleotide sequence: TGCGCCAGCAGCCCTCAAATCGGGGTCTTCCCGGGAAACACCATATATTTT.

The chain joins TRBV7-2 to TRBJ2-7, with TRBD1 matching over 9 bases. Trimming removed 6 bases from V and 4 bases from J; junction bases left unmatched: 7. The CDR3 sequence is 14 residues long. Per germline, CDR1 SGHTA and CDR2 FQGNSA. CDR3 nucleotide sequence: TGTGCCAGCAGGAAGACAGGGGGACGTTACGAGCAGTACTTC. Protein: CASRKTGGRYEQYF.